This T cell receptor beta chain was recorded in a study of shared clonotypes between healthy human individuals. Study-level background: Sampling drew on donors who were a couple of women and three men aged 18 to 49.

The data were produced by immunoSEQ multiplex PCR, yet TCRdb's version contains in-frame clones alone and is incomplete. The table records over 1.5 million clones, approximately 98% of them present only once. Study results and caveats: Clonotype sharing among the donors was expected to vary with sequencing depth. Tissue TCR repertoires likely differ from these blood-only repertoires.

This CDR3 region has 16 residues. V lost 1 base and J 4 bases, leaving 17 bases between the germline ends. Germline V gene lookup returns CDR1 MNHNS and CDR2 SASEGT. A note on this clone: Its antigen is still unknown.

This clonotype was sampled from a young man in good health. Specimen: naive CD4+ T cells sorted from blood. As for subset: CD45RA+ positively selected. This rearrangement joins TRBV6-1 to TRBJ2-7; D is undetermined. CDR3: CASSEDRQVFPYEQYF. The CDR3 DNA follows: TGTGCCAGCAGTGAAGATCGCCAGGTTTTTCCTTACGAGCAGTACTTC.